This entry lists 30 T cell receptor beta chains sequenced from one sample in a study of T-cell reconstitution after alpha-beta-depleted transplantation in children. General observations from the study: Expanded graft clones numbering several hundred reportedly gave rise to alpha-beta T cells about two months after transplant.

These receptors have no known antigen. Using unique molecular identifiers, the investigators prepared the TCRbeta library. TCRdb reprocessed the PCR reads with MiXCR, giving one entry per CDR3 protein. Of roughly 30,000 distinct CDR3 sequences listed, 5% to 7.5% are singletons. The material was peripheral blood, obtained 60 days after TCRalphabeta/CD19-depleted stem cell transplant. These receptors all stem from a child younger than two who had a stem cell transplant for acute myeloid leukemia, so the T cells may come from the graft donor.

This clonotype was counted ten times or more. The chain is built from TRBV24-1 and TRBJ2-5, with 8 positions matching TRBD1. The V gene's germline CDR1 is KGHDR and CDR2 SFDVKD. This CDR3 comprises 14 residues. Trimming took 2 bases from V and 5 from J; bases not matched to a gene: 3. CDR3 residues: CATSDWTGRETQYF. The CDR3 DNA reads TGTGCCACCAGTGATTGGACAGGGAGGGAGACCCAGTACTTC.

At least ten counts were recorded for this clonotype. The rearrangement uses TRBV6-5 and TRBJ2-5; TRBD2 agrees at 8 bases. This CDR3 has 16 residues. Trimming at V came to 0 bases and at J to 5 bases, leaving 8 bases not matched to a gene. Germline V gene sequence: CDR1 MNHEY, CDR2 SVGAGI. CDR3 in DNA: TGTGCCAGCAGTTACTCTCCAGCGGGGGACATCGAGACCCAGTACTTC. Translation: CASSYSPAGDIETQYF.

This clonotype occurred many times. V gene TRBV4-3 combines with J gene TRBJ1-2; 7 positions match TRBD1. Per germline, CDR1 LGHNA and CDR2 YSLEER. There are 14 residues in the CDR3. V was clipped by 0 bases and J by 6 bases; unmatched bases: 4. CDR3 nucleotide sequence: TGCGCCAGCAGCCAAGATTTCCAGGGGGATGGCTACACCTTC. It codes for CASSQDFQGDGYTF.

V and J are TRBV5-1 and TRBJ1-2; 8 bases map to TRBD1. V lost 0 bases and J lost 6; bases outside the gene matches: 10. Germline V lookup: CDR1 SGHRS, CDR2 YFSETQ. The CDR3 totals 16 residues. CDR3 region: CASSLVAGGAKDGYTF. CDR3 DNA sequence: TGCGCCAGCAGCTTGGTGGCAGGGGGCGCGAAAGATGGCTACACCTTC.

Many counts were recorded for this clonotype. The rearrangement joins TRBV29-1 to TRBJ1-4; TRBD1 agrees at 8 bases. Germline CDR1 and CDR2: SQVTM and ANQGSEA. The trim removed 5 bases at V and 8 bases at J, leaving 7 bases unmatched. The CDR3 is made up of 13 amino acids. CDR3 DNA: TGCAGCGTTCGGACAGGGCTTTGGGAAAAACTGTTTTTT. It is translated as CSVRTGLWEKLFF.

This clonotype was recorded many times. This chain connects TRBV4-3 to TRBJ2-7; 8 nucleotides align to TRBD1. Germline loops: CDR1 LGHNA, CDR2 YSLEER. The J segment lost 5 bases and the V segment lost 1 base, leaving 4 bases of the junction unmatched. The CDR3 sequence is 14 residues long. The CDR3: CASSQGTGMHEQYF. The CDR3, as DNA: TGCGCCAGCAGCCAAGGGACAGGGATGCACGAGCAGTACTTC.

The V and J genes are TRBV6-5 and TRBJ2-5, with 8 positions matching TRBD1. Germline V gene sequence: CDR1 MNHEY, CDR2 SVGAGI. The CDR3 is 14 residues long. V shed 4 bases, J shed 5 bases, and the junction held 6 bases outside the gene matches. The CDR3 here is CASSSGGTIETQYF. For the CDR3, the DNA is TGTGCCAGCAGTTCAGGGGGCACGATTGAGACCCAGTACTTC.

This clonotype has a count of ten or more. This chain joins TRBV28 and TRBJ1-1; D remains ambiguous. Germline V lookup: CDR1 MDHEN, CDR2 SYDVKM. The CDR3 spans 14 residues. Trimming left V 6 bases short and J 3 bases short, with 14 bases between. The CDR3 coding sequence is TGTGCCAGCAGGGTTGGAGGGCCGGACACTGAAGCTTTCTTT. It encodes CASRVGGPDTEAFF.

This clonotype has ten or more counts. CDR3 in amino acids: CASSLVPWGGRKPQHF. Here the CDR3 DNA reads TGTGCCAGCAGCTTGGTTCCCTGGGGGGGCAGGAAGCCCCAGCATTTT. The chain carries TRBV11-2 and TRBJ1-5, with D maybe TRBD1 (6 bases). The CDR3 has 16 amino acids. Trimming pared 3 bases from V and 8 bases from J, leaving 20 bases between. CDR1 is SGHAT and CDR2 is FQNNGV in the germline V gene.

This chain uses TRBV7-9 with TRBJ2-7; D is perhaps TRBD1 (5 bases). Germline CDR1 SEHNR, CDR2 FQNEAQ (reference sequence). Trimming took 8 bases from V and 3 from J, leaving 8 bases between them. This CDR3 is 11 amino acids long. This CDR3 is CASQGDYEQYF. The CDR3 DNA reads TGTGCCAGCCAGGGTGACTACGAGCAGTACTTC.

The V gene is TRBV11-3, the J gene TRBJ1-1, with TRBD1 matching 8 bases. Trimming at V came to 1 base and at J to 5 bases, leaving 3 bases not matched to a gene. CDR1 is SGHNT and CDR2 is YENEEA in the germline V gene. The CDR3 contains 14 residues. The CDR3 coding sequence is TGTGCCAGCAGCTTAGCAGGGGGCCGGACTGAAGCTTTCTTT. This sequence encodes CASSLAGGRTEAFF. Variable domain in full (rest from reference TRBV11-3 and TRBJ1-1): EAGVVQSPRYKIIEKKQPVAFWCNPISGHNTLYWYLQNLGQGPELLIRYENEEAVDDSQLPKDRFSAERLKGVDSTLKIQPAELGDSAVYLCASSLAGGRTEAFFGQGTRLTVV.

This clonotype was observed many times. The chain combines TRBV28 with TRBJ2-3, with TRBD2 matching 9 bases. This CDR3 is 15 amino acids long. CDR1 MDHEN and CDR2 SYDVKM come from the germline V gene. With 5 bases clipped from V and 2 bases from J, the junction kept 5 bases outside the gene matches. The CDR3: CASSLSGRPTDTQYF. The CDR3 DNA reads TGTGCCAGCAGTCTTAGCGGGAGACCCACAGATACGCAGTATTTT.

This chain connects TRBV5-4 to TRBJ1-2, with 10 bases that match TRBD1. From germline, CDR1 is SGHNT and CDR2 YYREEE (reference sequence). Trimming cost V 4 bases and J 3 bases; bases outside gene matches: 12. CDR3 length equals 17 residues. CDR3 nucleotides: TGTGCCAGCAGCCTAAGACAGGGGGCCACGGGGGACTATGGCTACACCTTC. Protein product: CASSLRQGATGDYGYTF.

The table lists this clonotype with many counts. For the CDR3, the DNA is TGTGCCAGCAGCTTAGCAGGGGGACAGGTCGGGGAGCTGTTTTTT. Protein product: CASSLAGGQVGELFF. The rearrangement joins TRBV7-3 to TRBJ2-2, with TRBD1 matching over 8 bases. The germline V gene encodes CDR1 SGHTA and CDR2 FQGTGA. Losses at the gene ends were 2 bases for V and 7 bases for J; bases not matched to a gene: 6. The CDR3 contains 15 residues.

This clonotype was observed many times. The chain employs TRBV2 and TRBJ2-1, with 7 bases matching TRBD1. This CDR3 is 16 amino acids long. Looked up from germline, CDR1 is SNHLY and CDR2 is FYNNEI. V was clipped by 11 bases and J by 0 bases; unmatched bases: 13. CDR3 DNA sequence: TGTGCCCCAAGAGGGGACAGTTCCTACTCCTACAATGAGCAGTTCTTC. This gives the protein CAPRGDSSYSYNEQFF.

This clonotype was recorded at least ten times. This chain connects TRBV20-1 to TRBJ2-7; D is ambiguous. The CDR3 has 14 amino acids. Trimming cost V 1 base and J 0 bases, with 10 bases left between them. Germline CDR1 and CDR2: DFQATT and SNEGSKA (reference sequence). For the CDR3, the DNA is TGCAGTGCTAGAGGACGGCGGCTCTCCTACGAGCAGTACTTC. Its protein product is CSARGRRLSYEQYF.

This clonotype came up many times. The chain combines TRBV3-1 with TRBJ2-1; 9 nucleotides agree with TRBD2. CDR1 and CDR2 (germline): LGHDT, YNNKEL (reference sequence). The CDR3 spans 16 residues. The J segment lost 2 bases and the V segment lost 2 bases, leaving 4 bases of the junction unmatched. The CDR3 is CASSQSGGGAYNEQFF. The CDR3 DNA is TGTGCCAGCAGCCAAAGCGGCGGGGGGGCCTACAATGAGCAGTTCTTC.

J is TRBJ2-7 and V is TRBV4-3; D is perhaps TRBD1 (5 bases). The CDR3 covers 16 residues. The ends were cut back, 3 bases at V and 2 bases at J, with 17 bases in the middle. Per the germline V gene, CDR1 is LGHNA and CDR2 is YSLEER. The CDR3 is CASSHRETTEAYEQYF. The CDR3 coding sequence is TGCGCCAGCAGCCACCGAGAAACGACAGAGGCCTACGAGCAGTACTTC.

This clonotype has a count of ten or more. The chain links TRBV5-1 to TRBJ2-6; no clear D gene. Per the germline V gene, CDR1 is SGHRS and CDR2 is YFSETQ. CDR3 size: 16 residues. Trimming left V 2 bases short and J 0 bases short, with 9 bases between. The CDR3, as DNA: TGCGCCAGCAGCTTAATCCAAACCTCTGGGGCCAACGTCCTGACTTTC. It codes for CASSLIQTSGANVLTF.

The chain carries TRBV28 and TRBJ2-1, with unresolved D. The CDR3 length is 12 residues. CDR1 is MDHEN and CDR2 is SYDVKM in the germline V gene. Trimming removed 2 bases from V and 7 bases from J, with 6 bases in between. In DNA, the CDR3 is TGTGCCAGCAGTTTACCTCCGAATGAGCAGTTCTTC. Residues: CASSLPPNEQFF.

In its sample, this clonotype was seen many times. The rearrangement links TRBV30 to TRBJ1-1; possible D gene TRBD1, 5 bases. Germline V gene sequence: CDR1 GTSNPN, CDR2 SVGIG (reference sequence). The CDR3 is 14 residues long. V was trimmed by 2 bases and J by 1 base, leaving 11 bases between them. The CDR3 loop reads CAWSRLQGNTEAFF. The DNA for the CDR3 is TGTGCCTGGAGTCGGCTCCAGGGGAACACTGAAGCTTTCTTT.

This clonotype was detected ten times or more. The rearrangement joins TRBV7-9 to TRBJ1-2; no clear D. CDR1 is SEHNR, CDR2 FQNEAQ, per germline (reference sequence). CDR3 length: 14 amino acids. Trimming stripped 5 bases from V and 3 bases from J, with 13 bases between. The CDR3 loop is CASSPRTSDYGYTF. The CDR3 DNA reads as TGTGCCAGCAGCCCGCGGACGTCAGACTATGGCTACACCTTC.

In its sample, this clonotype was seen many times. The CDR3 protein is CAISELSADTQYF. CDR3 nucleotides: TGTGCCATCAGTGAACTCTCGGCAGATACGCAGTATTTT. V gene TRBV10-3 combines with J gene TRBJ2-3; D gene unclear. V dropped 3 bases and J dropped 4 bases, with 8 bases sitting between them. The CDR3 extends over 13 amino acids. The germline V gene encodes CDR1 ENHRY and CDR2 SYGVKD.

This clonotype was observed many times. The chain has TRBV4-3 and TRBJ1-1; 11 positions agree with TRBD1. In germline, CDR1 is LGHNA, CDR2 YSLEER. The CDR3 is 16 amino acids. Losses at the gene ends were 1 base for V and 3 bases for J; bases not matched to a gene: 4. The CDR3 is CASSQVWTGGDTEAFF. In DNA, the CDR3 is TGCGCCAGCAGCCAAGTTTGGACAGGGGGCGACACTGAAGCTTTCTTT.

This clonotype was recorded many times. V gene TRBV7-2 combines with J gene TRBJ2-4, with a tentative D call TRBD1 (5 bases). The CDR3 runs 13 residues. Germline-derived CDR1 and CDR2 are SGHTA and FQGNSA. V lost 5 bases and J 2 bases, leaving 7 bases between the germline ends. The DNA for the CDR3 is TGTGCCAGCAGCCCAGGGCCCAAAAACATTCAGTACTTC. Translating it yields CASSPGPKNIQYF.

This clonotype has a count of ten or more. This chain joins TRBV9 and TRBJ2-2; either TRBD1 or TRBD2 may fit D (5 bases each). V was trimmed by 3 bases and J by 3 bases, leaving 9 bases between them. Looked up from germline, CDR1 is SGDLS and CDR2 is YYNGEE. This CDR3 contains 14 residues. CDR3 nucleotides: TGTGCCAGCAGCGCGGGACCGTACACCGGGGAGCTGTTTTTT. It translates to CASSAGPYTGELFF.

This clonotype was seen ten or more times. This sequence joins TRBV9 and TRBJ2-2, with 8 nucleotides matching TRBD2. V trimming: 1 base; J trimming: 6 bases; junction bases outside the gene matches: 5. The CDR3 length is 15 residues. The germline V gene has CDR1 SGDLS and CDR2 YYNGEE. CDR3 sequence reads: CASSVSSGGPGELFF. In DNA form, the CDR3 reads TGTGCCAGCAGCGTATCGTCGGGAGGGCCCGGGGAGCTGTTTTTT. Together with reference TRBV9 and TRBJ2-2, the CDR3 gives the full variable domain: DSGVTQTPKHLITATGQRVTLRCSPRSGDLSVYWYQQSLDQGLQFLIQYYNGEERAKGNILERFSAQQFPDLHSELNLSSLELGDSALYFCASSVSSGGPGELFFGEGSRLTVL.

This clonotype was detected ten times or more. This chain connects TRBV20-1 to TRBJ2-7; maybe TRBD2 (6 bases). The CDR3 has 14 amino acids. Germline lookup yields CDR1 DFQATT and CDR2 SNEGSKA (reference sequence). Trimming took off 6 bases at V and 0 bases at J, with 15 bases between the two ends. CDR3 protein: CSATGTLSSYEQYF. The CDR3 coding sequence is TGCAGTGCGACCGGGACTCTTAGCTCCTACGAGCAGTACTTC.

The chain recombines TRBV4-3 with TRBJ1-2; D is unresolved. The germline gives CDR1 LGHNA, CDR2 YSLEER. V shed 0 bases and J shed 4 bases, with 12 bases lying between them. This CDR3 comprises 15 residues. The CDR3 bases are TGCGCCAGCAGCCAAGATTACGCCGGACTCTATGGCTACACCTTC. Residues: CASSQDYAGLYGYTF.

This clonotype was detected only a few times. The chain links TRBV7-8 to TRBJ2-2, with a weak D call TRBD1 (6 bases). The CDR3 has 16 residues. Trimming took off 4 bases at V and 1 base at J, with 13 bases between the two ends. Germline V gives CDR1 SGHVS, CDR2 FQNEAQ. As DNA, the CDR3 is TGTGCCAGCAGCTCCCAGGGGACCATGAACACCGGGGAGCTGTTTTTT. Encoded protein: CASSSQGTMNTGELFF.